Each of the 2 T cell receptor beta chains below was sequenced from the same sample in a study of T cells expressing NK-cell markers. One entry per CDR3 protein, without DNA, is what TCRdb gives after re-calling the 5' RACE reads. The sample data list about 260,000 distinct CDR3 sequences. Sequenced input: blood T cells: a sorted CD56 or NKG2C T cell subset, CD4+ or CD8+ T cells, or bulk PBMC T cells (not recorded which). These receptors were collected from a woman aged 18 to 69 in good health.

The V and J genes are TRBV11-1 and TRBJ1-6; TCRdb gives TRBD1 as the D gene, but with no DNA this cannot be confirmed. The germline gives CDR1 SGHAT, CDR2 FQDESV (reference sequence). This CDR3 comprises 15 residues. The CDR3 loop reads CASSLKHRGNSPLHF.

V is TRBV9 and J is TRBJ2-2; the TCRdb call, TRBD1, lacks DNA for checking. The length of the CDR3 is 17 residues. Germline CDR1 is SGDLS and CDR2 is YYNGEE. The CDR3 reads CASSVDIGQGVTGELFF.